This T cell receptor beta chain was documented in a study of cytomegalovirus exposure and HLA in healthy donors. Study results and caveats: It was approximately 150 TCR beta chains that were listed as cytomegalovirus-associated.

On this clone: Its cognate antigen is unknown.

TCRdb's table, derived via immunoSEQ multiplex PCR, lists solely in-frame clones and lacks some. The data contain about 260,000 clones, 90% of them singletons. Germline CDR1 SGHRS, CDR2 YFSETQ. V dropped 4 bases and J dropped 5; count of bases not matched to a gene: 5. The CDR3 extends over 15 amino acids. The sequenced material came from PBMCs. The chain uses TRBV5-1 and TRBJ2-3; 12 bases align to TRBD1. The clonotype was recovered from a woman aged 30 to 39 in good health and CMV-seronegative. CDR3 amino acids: CASSPGQGAGDTQYF. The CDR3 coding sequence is TGCGCCAGCAGCCCGGGACAGGGGGCTGGAGATACGCAGTATTTT.